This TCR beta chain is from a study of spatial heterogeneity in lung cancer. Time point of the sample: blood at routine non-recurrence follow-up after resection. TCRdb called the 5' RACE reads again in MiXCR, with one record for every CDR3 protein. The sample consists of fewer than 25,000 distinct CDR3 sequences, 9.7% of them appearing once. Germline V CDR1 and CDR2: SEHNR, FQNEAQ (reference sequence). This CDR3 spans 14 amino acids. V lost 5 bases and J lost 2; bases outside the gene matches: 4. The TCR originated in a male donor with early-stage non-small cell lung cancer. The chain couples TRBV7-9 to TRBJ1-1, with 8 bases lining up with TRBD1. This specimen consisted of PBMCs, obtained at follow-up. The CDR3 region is CASSPPGGNTEAFF. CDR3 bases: TGTGCCAGCAGCCCCCCAGGGGGCAACACTGAAGCTTTCTTT.